This TCR beta chain was profiled in a study of metastatic and nonmetastatic thyroid tumors. About the research overall: Samples came from malignant and benign thyroid patients, and repertoires were compared across blood and tumor or nodule tissue.

The CDR3 has 13 amino acids. The V segment lost 1 base and the J segment 5 bases; nucleotides outside the gene matches: 1. CDR1 is KGHSH, CDR2 LQKENI, per germline. Study-level findings and limits: When malignant thyroid tumors were compared with benign nodules, TCR beta diversity was reportedly significantly higher in the malignant tumors. This held in both blood and tumor samples.

Original analysis: Building a distant-metastasis classifier for papillary thyroid cancer drew on CDR3 differences across clinicopathological groups. From the PCR reads, TCRdb re-called clones with MiXCR. What appears here as the V and J calls and clone size reflects TCRdb's work, not the paper's. The table shows about 15,000 clones, with about 3.5% occurring only once. This clone was found many times. Its antigen is not identified. No patient had received any treatment before thyroid surgery. The chain recombines TRBV18 with TRBJ1-1; 7 positions match TRBD1. What was sequenced was tumor tissue. This clonotype originated in a female donor with papillary thyroid cancer or a benign thyroid nodule (not recorded which). Some clones in this sample may be carry-over from other donors' samples. DNA for the CDR3: TGTGCCAGCTCACCACAGGGGGCGACTGAAGCTTTCTTT. The encoded protein is CASSPQGATEAFF.